This TCR beta chain was observed in a study of T cell responses to AZD1222 COVID-19 vaccine. Germline trimming cut 0 bases from V and 5 bases from J; bases unmatched to any gene: 5. Germline CDR1 is SEHNR and CDR2 is FQNEAQ (reference sequence). The CDR3 contains 16 residues. Assay used: immunoSEQ multiplex PCR; TCRdb lists only in-frame clones, some missing. The table includes nearly 110,000 clones, about 85% detected once. The TCR originated in an adult who received the AZD1222 COVID-19 vaccine. The gene calls are TRBV7-9 and TRBJ1-2; 11 bases are a match to TRBD1. This specimen was peripheral blood, taken 28 days after the second AZD1222 dose. DNA of the CDR3: TGTGCCAGCAGCTTAGCCCGGGGACAGGGGGATTATGGCTACACCTTC. Translating it yields CASSLARGQGDYGYTF.